The present T cell receptor beta chain was sequenced within a study of blood T cell repertoires in COVID-19. Across the study: Italy, Spain and the United States were the sources of the convalescent and acute COVID-19 samples. PBMCs, B-cell-depleted T cells, or T cells provided the cDNA or gDNA that made up the material.

TCRdb's copy holds only in-frame clones and misses some; the assay was immunoSEQ multiplex PCR. The sample lists around 170,000 clones, over 75% occurring once. Clinical history as reported by participants underpinned cohort assignment. Resolution of symptoms, clearance, or two negative PCRs was present in recovered Cohort 3 donors. The CDR3 contains 15 residues. CDR1 and CDR2 from the germline V gene are SGHRS and YFSETQ. Between the trimmed V and J ends, which lost 0 bases and 2 bases, there was a span of 8 bases. The TCR was taken from a woman younger than 35 who had recovered from COVID-19. The source material was PBMCs or T cells enriched from blood (not recorded which). This sequence joins TRBV5-1 and TRBJ2-2; D gene unclear. The DNA for the CDR3 is TGCGCCAGCAGCTTGGTTCAAACAAACACCGGGGAGCTGTTTTTT. It encodes CASSLVQTNTGELFF.